Each of the 15 T cell receptor beta chains below was sequenced from the same sample in a study of shared clonotypes between healthy human individuals (TCRdb year 2020). CD8 naive samples were CD45RO-negative cells positively selected for CCR7, giving a CD45RA+CCR7+ population that excluded TemRA cells. Library preparation was by the immunoSEQ multiplex PCR assay. This immuneACCESS table, as held by TCRdb, lists in-frame sequences with V and J called but not all clones. Of the missing ones, under half trace to an unresolved V gene in checked studies; the others have no known cause. This sample gives millions of clones in total; about 94% of them show up just once. Around 1.1% of the sample is taken by the ten largest. Sequencing was performed on naive CD8+ T cells sorted from blood. The sample's cell subset or site label is to be understood as: CD45RA+CCR7+. The source is a young man in good health.

The V gene is TRBV6-1, the J gene TRBJ1-6, with D possibly matching TRBD1 (5 bases). The CDR3 has 14 residues. Germline assignment: CDR1 MNHNS and CDR2 SASEGT. Trimming removed 5 bases at V and 7 bases at J, with 12 bases between. CDR3 bases: TGTGCCAGCAGTCCTTCCCAGGGAAATTCACCCCTCCACTTT. This translates into CASSPSQGNSPLHF.

Concerning this clone itself: The sample carries other DNA sequences with the same CDR3. This sequence joins TRBV7-9 and TRBJ2-7; D remains ambiguous. The V end lost 3 bases, the J end lost 2 bases, and 8 bases lay between the germline ends. CDR1 and CDR2 (germline): SEHNR, FQNEAQ (reference sequence). The CDR3 contains 13 residues. CDR3 residues: CASSFPSTYEQYF. CDR3 nucleotide sequence: TGTGCCAGCAGCTTTCCCAGTACCTACGAGCAGTACTTC.

Regarding this clone: This sample also contains other DNA sequences that code for the same CDR3. V gene TRBV20-1 combines with J gene TRBJ2-7; TRBD1 is a possible D gene (7 bases). The CDR3 loop spans 11 amino acids. From germline, CDR1 is DFQATT and CDR2 SNEGSKA (reference sequence). V was pared by 6 bases and J by 3 bases, with 9 bases between. Here the CDR3 DNA reads TGCAGTGCGCGGGACAGCTACGAGCAGTACTTC. It specifies CSARDSYEQYF.

The count of this clone is one. The V call is TRBV27, the J call TRBJ2-3; TRBD2 matches 8 bases. The CDR3 covers 14 residues. Germline assignment: CDR1 MNHEY and CDR2 SMNVEV (reference sequence). With 4 bases clipped from V and 6 bases from J, the junction kept 6 bases outside the gene matches. The CDR3 loop is CASSSETSADTQYF. The CDR3 DNA reads TGTGCCAGCAGTTCGGAGACTAGCGCGGATACGCAGTATTTT.

The rearrangement uses TRBV30 and TRBJ2-3, with D possibly TRBD2 on 5 matching bases. Germline CDR1 and CDR2: GTSNPN and SVGIG (reference sequence). The CDR3 is 12 amino acids. This CDR3 reads CATLRVPDTQYF. CDR3 sequence (DNA): TGTGCTACCCTGAGGGTCCCAGATACGCAGTATTTT.

The chain employs TRBV27 and TRBJ1-2, with TRBD1 matching 8 bases. This CDR3 comprises 15 residues. The germline V gene encodes CDR1 MNHEY and CDR2 SMNVEV (reference sequence). After removal of 4 bases from V and 5 bases from J, the junction contained 9 bases not matched to a gene. CDR3 DNA sequence: TGTGCCAGCAGTTCCTCCCAGGACAGGGAGTATGGCTACACCTTC. It yields the protein CASSSSQDREYGYTF.

This clone was detected only a few times. The V gene is TRBV6-4, the J gene TRBJ1-6, with D tentatively TRBD1 (6 bases). This CDR3 region has 13 residues. Germline V gene lookup returns CDR1 MRHNA and CDR2 SNTAGT. The V end was cut by 6 bases, the J end by 7 bases, with 10 bases between. The DNA for the CDR3 is TGTGCCAGCAGGGGGACACCCAATTCACCCCTCCACTTT. Translating it yields CASRGTPNSPLHF.

The gene calls are TRBV10-2 and TRBJ1-4; 8 bases are a match to TRBD1. Trimming removed 0 bases from V and 2 bases from J; junction bases left unmatched: 8. This CDR3 has 18 amino acids. Looked up from germline, CDR1 is WSHSY and CDR2 is SAAADI. In DNA form, the CDR3 reads TGCGCCAGCAGTGAGTCGATGGCAGGGGGCCTTACTAATGAAAAACTGTTTTTT. Translated, it gives CASSESMAGGLTNEKLFF.

This sequence joins TRBV10-3 and TRBJ1-1; 7 nucleotides line up with TRBD1. V shed 2 bases and J 1 base; nucleotides not matched to a gene: 4. The germline V gene encodes CDR1 ENHRY and CDR2 SYGVKD. The CDR3 consists of 15 residues. The CDR3 DNA reads TGTGCCATCAGTGAGCGGACAGGTGGGAACACTGAAGCTTTCTTT. Translation: CAISERTGGNTEAFF.

As regards this clone: Other DNA sequences in this sample translate to the same CDR3. V gene TRBV9 combines with J gene TRBJ1-3; D may be TRBD1 (5 bases). The V end was cut by 3 bases, the J end by 4 bases, with 8 bases between. Germline V CDR1 and CDR2: SGDLS, YYNGEE. The CDR3 runs to 13 residues. CDR3 nucleotide sequence: TGTGCCAGCAGCGGAGGGGCGGGAAACACCATATATTTT. This codes for CASSGGAGNTIYF.

This chain uses TRBV30 with TRBJ2-7; TRBD1 matches at 9 bases. With 4 bases clipped from V and 2 bases from J, the junction kept 6 bases outside the gene matches. The germline V gene encodes CDR1 GTSNPN and CDR2 SVGIG (reference sequence). The CDR3 loop spans 14 amino acids. The CDR3 DNA reads as TGTGCCTGGAAGCCCGGGACAGGGCCCTACGAGCAGTACTTC. Translating it yields CAWKPGTGPYEQYF. Filled out from reference TRBV30 and TRBJ2-7, the complete variable domain reads SQTIHQWPATLVQPVGSPLSLECTVEGTSNPNLYWYRQAAGRGLQLLFYSVGIGQISSEVPQNLSASRPQDRQFILSSKKLLLSDSGFYLCAWKPGTGPYEQYFGPGTRLTVT.

The chain is built from TRBV6-1 and TRBJ2-7; perhaps TRBD2 as D (6 bases). Per germline, CDR1 MNHNS and CDR2 SASEGT. This CDR3 has 11 amino acids. Trimming stripped 6 bases from V and 4 bases from J, with 7 bases between. As DNA, the CDR3 is TGTGCCAGCAGCGGGACTTACGAGCAGTACTTC. Its protein product is CASSGTYEQYF.

The chain couples TRBV27 to TRBJ2-2; D tentatively reads TRBD1 or TRBD2 (5 bases each). The CDR3 length is 15 residues. V was shortened by 5 bases and J by 6 bases, with 16 bases between the two germline ends. From germline, CDR1 is MNHEY and CDR2 SMNVEV (reference sequence). The DNA of the CDR3 is TGTGCCAGCAGTCCCACGGGACCCGGGGCCGGGGAGCTGTTTTTT. Translated: CASSPTGPGAGELFF.

The genes are TRBV13 and TRBJ2-3, with a possible D match to TRBD1 (5 bases). The CDR3 has 15 amino acids. V was trimmed by 4 bases and J by 6 bases, leaving 17 bases between them. CDR1 and CDR2 from the germline V gene are PRHDT and FYEKMQ (reference sequence). The CDR3 spells CASSSTLDTRDTQYF. DNA for the CDR3: TGTGCCAGCAGCTCGACCTTGGACACGCGGGATACGCAGTATTTT.

Comment on this clone: Other DNA sequences in this sample translate to the same CDR3. The chain couples TRBV7-9 to TRBJ1-5; D not certain. V gave up 3 bases and J gave up 4 bases, with 4 bases separating them. Germline V gene lookup returns CDR1 SEHNR and CDR2 FQNEAQ (reference sequence). The CDR3 extends over 12 amino acids. This CDR3 reads CASSFGNQPQHF. CDR3 nucleotides: TGTGCCAGCAGCTTTGGGAATCAGCCCCAGCATTTT.